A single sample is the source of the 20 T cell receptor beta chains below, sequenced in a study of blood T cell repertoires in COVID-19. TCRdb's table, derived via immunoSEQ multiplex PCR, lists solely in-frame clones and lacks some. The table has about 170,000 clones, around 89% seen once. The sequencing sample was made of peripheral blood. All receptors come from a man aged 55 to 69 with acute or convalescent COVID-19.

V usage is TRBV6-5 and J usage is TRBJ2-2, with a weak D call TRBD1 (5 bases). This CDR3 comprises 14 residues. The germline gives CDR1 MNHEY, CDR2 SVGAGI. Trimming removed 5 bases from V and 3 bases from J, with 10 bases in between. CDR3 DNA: TGTGCCAGCAGTCACGCGACAGACACCGGGGAGCTGTTTTTT. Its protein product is CASSHATDTGELFF.

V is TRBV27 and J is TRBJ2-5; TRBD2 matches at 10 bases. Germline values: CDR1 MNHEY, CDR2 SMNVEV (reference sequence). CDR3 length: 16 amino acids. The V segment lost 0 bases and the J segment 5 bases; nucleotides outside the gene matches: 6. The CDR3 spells CASSLSSGRAWETQYF. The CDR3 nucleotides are TGTGCCAGCAGTTTATCGAGCGGGAGGGCCTGGGAGACCCAGTACTTC.

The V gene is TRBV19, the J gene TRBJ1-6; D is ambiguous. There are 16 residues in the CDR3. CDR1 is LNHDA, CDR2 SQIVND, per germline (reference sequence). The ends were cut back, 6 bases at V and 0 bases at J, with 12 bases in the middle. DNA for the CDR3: TGTGCCAGTAGGGGAGGATCTAACTCCTATAATTCACCCCTCCACTTT. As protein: CASRGGSNSYNSPLHF.

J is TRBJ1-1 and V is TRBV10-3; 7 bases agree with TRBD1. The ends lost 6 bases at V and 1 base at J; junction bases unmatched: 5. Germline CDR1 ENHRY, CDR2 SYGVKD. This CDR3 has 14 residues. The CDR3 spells CAISARTGNTEAFF. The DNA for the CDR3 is TGTGCCATCAGCGCCAGGACAGGGAACACTGAAGCTTTCTTT.

CDR3 sequence: CASSEPGNTEAFF. The CDR3 nucleotides read TGTGCCAGCAGTGAGCCGGGGAACACTGAAGCTTTCTTT. The V gene is TRBV25-1, the J gene TRBJ1-1; D not certain. Germline values: CDR1 MGHDK, CDR2 SYGVNS. The V end lost 3 bases, the J end lost 1 base, and 6 bases lay between the germline ends. This CDR3 contains 13 residues.

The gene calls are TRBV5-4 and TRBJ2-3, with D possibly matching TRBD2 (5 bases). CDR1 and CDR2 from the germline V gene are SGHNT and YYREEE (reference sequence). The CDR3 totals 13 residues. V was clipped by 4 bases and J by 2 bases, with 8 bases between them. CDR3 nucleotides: TGTGCCAGCAGCGGCGGGTCCACAGATACGCAGTATTTT. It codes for CASSGGSTDTQYF.

DNA of the CDR3: TGCGCCAGCAGCTTTTACAGTAACACCGGGGAGCTGTTTTTT. This sequence encodes CASSFYSNTGELFF. The chain uses TRBV4-3 and TRBJ2-2; D uncertain. Germline CDR1 reads LGHNA; CDR2 reads YSLEER. CDR3 size: 14 residues. The V and J ends lost 5 bases and 2 bases respectively, with 9 bases between them.

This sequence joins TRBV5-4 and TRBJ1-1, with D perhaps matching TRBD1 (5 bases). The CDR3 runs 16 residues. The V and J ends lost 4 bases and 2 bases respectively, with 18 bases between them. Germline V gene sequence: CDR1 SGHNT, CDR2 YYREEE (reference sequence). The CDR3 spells CASSRPWGGDNTEAFF. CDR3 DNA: TGTGCCAGCAGCCGGCCCTGGGGGGGGGACAACACTGAAGCTTTCTTT.

In DNA, the CDR3 is TGCGCCAGCAGCTTGGTAGGACTAGCGGGGAGCACAGATACGCAGTATTTT. Residues: CASSLVGLAGSTDTQYF. The J gene is TRBJ2-3, the V gene TRBV5-1, with 12 bases aligning to TRBD2. Germline V gene lookup returns CDR1 SGHRS and CDR2 YFSETQ. The CDR3 sequence is 17 residues long. Trimming cost V 0 bases and J 0 bases; bases outside gene matches: 2. The variable domain in full, completed from reference TRBV5-1 and TRBJ2-3, reads KAGVTQTPRYLIKTRGQQVTLSCSPISGHRSVSWYQQTPGQGLQFLFEYFSETQRNKGNFPGRFSGRQFSNSRSEMNVSTLELGDSALYLCASSLVGLAGSTDTQYFGPGTRLTVL.

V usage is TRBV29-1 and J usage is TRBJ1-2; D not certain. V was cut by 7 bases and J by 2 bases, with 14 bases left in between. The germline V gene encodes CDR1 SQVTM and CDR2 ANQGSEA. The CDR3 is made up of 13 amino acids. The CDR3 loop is CSASGGPNYGYTF. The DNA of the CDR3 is TGCAGCGCATCAGGAGGGCCAAACTATGGCTACACCTTC.

CDR3 loop: CASSQDWQGRGGYTF. For the CDR3, the DNA is TGTGCCAGCAGCCAAGATTGGCAGGGGAGGGGAGGCTACACCTTC. The chain recombines TRBV3-1 (or the pseudogene TRBV3-2) with TRBJ1-2; tentatively, D is TRBD1 (6 bases). Per the germline V gene, CDR1 is LGHDT and CDR2 is YNNKEL (reference sequence). Trimming removed 0 bases from V and 8 bases from J, with 16 bases in between. This CDR3 is 15 amino acids long.

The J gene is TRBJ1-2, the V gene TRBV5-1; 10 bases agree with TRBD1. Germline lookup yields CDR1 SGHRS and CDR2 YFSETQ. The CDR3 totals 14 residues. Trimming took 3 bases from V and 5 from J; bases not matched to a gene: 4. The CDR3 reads CASSSEDRGYGYTF. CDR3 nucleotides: TGCGCCAGCAGCTCAGAGGACAGGGGGTATGGCTACACCTTC.

The CDR3 DNA sequence: TGTGCCAGCAGATGGCGGGGGTCTCCTAATGAAAAACTGTTTTTT. This sequence encodes CASRWRGSPNEKLFF. The rearrangement links TRBV6-5 to TRBJ1-4; tentative D call: TRBD1 (5 bases). The CDR3 covers 15 residues. Germline V gene sequence: CDR1 MNHEY, CDR2 SVGAGI. Between the trimmed V and J ends, which lost 6 bases and 3 bases, there was a span of 14 bases.

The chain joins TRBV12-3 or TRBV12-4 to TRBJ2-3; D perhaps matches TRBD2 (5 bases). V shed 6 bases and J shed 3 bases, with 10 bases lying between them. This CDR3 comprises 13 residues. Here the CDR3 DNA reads TGTGCCAGCAGGACTACAATAACAGATACGCAGTATTTT. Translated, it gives CASRTTITDTQYF.

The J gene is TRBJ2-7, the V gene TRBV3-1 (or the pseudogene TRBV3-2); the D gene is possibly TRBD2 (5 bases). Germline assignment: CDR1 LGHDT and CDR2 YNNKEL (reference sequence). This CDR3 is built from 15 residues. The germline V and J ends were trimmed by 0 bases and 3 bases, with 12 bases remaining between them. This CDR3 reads CASSQEARRNYEQYF. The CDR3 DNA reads TGTGCCAGCAGCCAAGAGGCCAGGAGGAACTACGAGCAGTACTTC.

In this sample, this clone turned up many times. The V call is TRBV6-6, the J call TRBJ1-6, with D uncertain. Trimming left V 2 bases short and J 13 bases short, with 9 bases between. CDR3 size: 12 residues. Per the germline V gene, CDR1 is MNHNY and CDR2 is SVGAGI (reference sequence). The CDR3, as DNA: TGTGCCAGCAGTTACGAGAGTGGTCCCCTCCACTTT. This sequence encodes CASSYESGPLHF.

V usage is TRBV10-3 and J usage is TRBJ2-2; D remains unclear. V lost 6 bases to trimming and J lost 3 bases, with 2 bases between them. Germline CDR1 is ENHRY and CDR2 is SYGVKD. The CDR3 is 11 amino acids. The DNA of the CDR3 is TGTGCCATCAGCGACACCGGGGAGCTGTTTTTT. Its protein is CAISDTGELFF.

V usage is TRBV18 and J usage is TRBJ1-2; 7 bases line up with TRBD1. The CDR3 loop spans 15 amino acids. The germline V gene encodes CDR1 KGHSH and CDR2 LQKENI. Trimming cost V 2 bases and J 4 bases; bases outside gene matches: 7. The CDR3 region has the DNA TGTGCCAGCTCACCAAGGGGGCCCATTCTCTATGGCTACACCTTC. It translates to CASSPRGPILYGYTF.

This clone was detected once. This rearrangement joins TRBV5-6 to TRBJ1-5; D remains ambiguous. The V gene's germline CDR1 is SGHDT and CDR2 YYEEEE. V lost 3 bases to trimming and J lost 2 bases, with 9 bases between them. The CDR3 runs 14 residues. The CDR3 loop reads CASSWGGGNQPQHF. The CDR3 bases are TGTGCCAGCAGCTGGGGAGGTGGCAATCAGCCCCAGCATTTT.

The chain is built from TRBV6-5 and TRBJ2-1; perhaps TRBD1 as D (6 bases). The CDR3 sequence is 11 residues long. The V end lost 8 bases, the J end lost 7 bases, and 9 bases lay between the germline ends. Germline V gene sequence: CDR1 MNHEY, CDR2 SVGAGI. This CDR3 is CASGRGNEQFF. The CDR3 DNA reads TGTGCCAGCGGAAGGGGGAATGAGCAGTTCTTC.